A selection of T cell receptor beta chains follows, all from one sample in a study of blood T cells in healthy people across ages. TCRdb itself ran the 5' RACE reads through MiXCR, one entry per CDR3 protein. The sample lists approximately 690,000 distinct CDR3 sequences; about 43% were seen once. What was sequenced was blood. Receptors originate from a man of 80 years or more in good health. Each CDR3 is given with its conserved first and last residue. Fields, in order: D gene, clone size, V gene, CDR3 length, J gene, CDR3 DNA, CDR3 protein. A D gene is named only where the DNA matches it firmly. Clone sizes are given selectively: once, few, many, or a class where the clone is expanded.

NA,NA,TRBV7-8,12,TRBJ2-7,TGTGCCAGCAGCTTCCACCGAGACGAGCAGTACTTC,CASSFHRDEQYF
NA,NA,TRBV14,16,TRBJ1-6,TGTGCCAGCAGCCGAGACAGAAATCCCTATAATTCACCCCTCCACTTT,CASSRDRNPYNSPLHF
NA,NA,TRBV6-1,15,TRBJ2-7,TGTGCCAGCAGTGGTATCGCCCCATCGATCGGCGAGCAGTACTTC,CASSGIAPSIGEQYF
NA,NA,TRBV11-3,14,TRBJ2-1,TGTGCCAGCAGCTTAGGTCTAGACGGCAATGAGCAGTTCTTC,CASSLGLDGNEQFF
TRBD2,NA,TRBV20-1,20,TRBJ2-2,TGCAGTGCTAGACCCCGACTTAGCGGGAGGGCCGGACCGAACACCGGGGAGCTGTTTTTT,CSARPRLSGRAGPNTGELFF
TRBD1,NA,TRBV6-5,16,TRBJ2-1,TGTGCCAGCAGTAGAGGGACAGGCCACTCCTACAATGAGCAGTTCTTC,CASSRGTGHSYNEQFF
NA,NA,TRBV12-3/TRBV12-4,13,TRBJ1-1,TGTGCCAGCAGCTTCTCAGGTAACACTGAAGCTTTCTTT,CASSFSGNTEAFF
NA,NA,TRBV3-1,13,TRBJ2-4,TGTGCCAGCAGCCAGGCGCGACAGGACATTCAGTACTTC,CASSQARQDIQYF
TRBD2,NA,TRBV6-5,15,TRBJ2-1,TGTGCCAGCAGCTCTAGCGGGAGGTACCAAAATGAGCAGTTCTTC,CASSSSGRYQNEQFF
TRBD2,NA,TRBV7-3,15,TRBJ2-1,TGTGCCAGCAGCTTAACGGTTACTAGCGCTGATGAGCAGTTCTTC,CASSLTVTSADEQFF
TRBD1,NA,TRBV27,18,TRBJ1-4,TGTGCCAGCAGTAATACCGGGACAGGGTATATGAGTAATGAAAAACTGTTTTTT,CASSNTGTGYMSNEKLFF
NA,NA,TRBV20-1,17,TRBJ2-1,TGCAGTGCCAACTCTGGGGGCGGGGTGGGCGCGGGCGATGAGCAGTTCTTC,CSANSGGGVGAGDEQFF
NA,NA,TRBV27,13,TRBJ1-2,TGTGCCAGCAGTTTACGGGCAGCTTATGGCTACACCTTC,CASSLRAAYGYTF
NA,few,TRBV27,13,TRBJ2-7,TGTGCCAGCGGGCCGGGAGATTCCTACGAGCAGTACTTC,CASGPGDSYEQYF
TRBD1,few,TRBV7-9,16,TRBJ2-5,TGTGCCAGCAGCCCCCTCGGGACAGGGGGCTCGGAGACCCAGTACTTC,CASSPLGTGGSETQYF
NA,few,TRBV27,12,TRBJ1-2,TGTGCCTCGAGAGAGGCAGGCCGCGGCTACACCTTC,CASREAGRGYTF
NA,NA,TRBV7-9,15,TRBJ1-1,TGTGCCAGCAGCATCGTGGAAAGTATGAACACTGAAGCTTTCTTT,CASSIVESMNTEAFF
TRBD2,NA,TRBV20-1,15,TRBJ2-1,TGCAGTGCTAGACCCGGGACTAGCGCCAATCAAGAGCAGTTCTTC,CSARPGTSANQEQFF
TRBD1,NA,TRBV7-3,16,TRBJ2-2,TGTGCCAGCAGCCCATGGGCGACAGGGTTCACCGGGGAGCTGTTTTTT,CASSPWATGFTGELFF
NA,few,TRBV4-3,18,TRBJ2-4,TGCGCCAGCAGCCAAGATAGGGCAGGGAGACAATACAAAAACATTCAGTACTTC,CASSQDRAGRQYKNIQYF
NA,NA,TRBV7-2,15,TRBJ2-5,TGTGCCAGCAGCTTAGTGTACCTACCGCAAGAGACCCAGTACTTC,CASSLVYLPQETQYF
NA,few,TRBV6-5,16,TRBJ2-1,TGTGCCAGCAGTACCACCCAGGGTGGGAGATTGAATGAGCAGTTCTTC,CASSTTQGGRLNEQFF
NA,NA,TRBV11-2,15,TRBJ2-5,TGTGCCAGCAGCTTGTCCGACAGGTGGGGAGAGACCCAGTACTTC,CASSLSDRWGETQYF
TRBD2,NA,TRBV4-3,16,TRBJ2-3,TGCGCCAGCAGCCAAGAGGCTAGCGGGATGGGTAATACGCAGTATTTT,CASSQEASGMGNTQYF
TRBD1,few,TRBV5-1,17,TRBJ2-3,TGCGCCAGCAGCTGGGGCTTTCTGGACAGGGGGCTAGATACGCAGTATTTT,CASSWGFLDRGLDTQYF
NA,few,TRBV7-9,15,TRBJ2-7,TGTGCCAGCAGCTTAGACGGCAGGGTCACCTACGAGCAGTACTTC,CASSLDGRVTYEQYF
TRBD2,NA,TRBV6-4,15,TRBJ2-3,TGTGCCAGCAGTGAGAGCGGGGGGGCTGCAGATACGCAGTATTTT,CASSESGGAADTQYF
NA,few,TRBV5-1,13,TRBJ2-7,TGCGCCAGCAGCGTGGAGGGCTCCTACGAGCAGTACTTC,CASSVEGSYEQYF
TRBD2,NA,TRBV28,16,TRBJ2-3,TGTGCCAGCACCGAGCGGGCGGTTATAGCGGGAGATACGCAGTATTTT,CASTERAVIAGDTQYF
NA,NA,TRBV27,20,TRBJ2-6,TGTGCCAGCAGTTTATATCCAGGGAAAACCGGGCTCTCTGGGGCCAACGTCCTGACTTTC,CASSLYPGKTGLSGANVLTF
TRBD1,NA,TRBV5-1,14,TRBJ2-7,TGCGCCAGCAGCTTATCAGGGGGCGTCGACGAGCAGTACTTC,CASSLSGGVDEQYF
TRBD2,few,TRBV5-1,16,TRBJ2-5,TGCGCCAGCAGCCGACTAGCGGGGAATGGACAAGAGACCCAGTACTTC,CASSRLAGNGQETQYF
NA,NA,TRBV28,11,TRBJ2-7,TGTGCCAGCAGACTTGGTTGGGAGCAGTACTTC,CASRLGWEQYF
TRBD2,NA,TRBV5-8,16,TRBJ2-7,TGTGCCAGCAGACGGGGACTAGCGGAAATCTCCTACGAGCAGTACTTC,CASRRGLAEISYEQYF
NA,few,TRBV28,15,TRBJ1-2,TGTGCCAGCAGTAAGTCTCCGGACACAGTCTATGGCTACACCTTC,CASSKSPDTVYGYTF
NA,few,TRBV10-2,12,TRBJ2-7,TGCGCCAGCACCACGACTGGATCCGAGCAGTACTTC,CASTTTGSEQYF
NA,NA,TRBV7-2,15,TRBJ1-2,TGTGCCAGCAGCTTAGGGGTGGGCCCCTTAGTTGGCTACACCTTC,CASSLGVGPLVGYTF
TRBD2,NA,TRBV20-1,15,TRBJ2-5,TGCAGTGCTAACCATGGACTAGGGATCCAAGAGACCCAGTACTTC,CSANHGLGIQETQYF
NA,NA,TRBV11-2,12,TRBJ1-4,TGTGCCAGCAGCTTGTCCCGTGGGAAACTGTTTTTT,CASSLSRGKLFF
NA,NA,TRBV7-2,14,TRBJ2-5,TGTGCCAGCAGCTTAGATAGGTTGGGGGAGACCCAGTACTTC,CASSLDRLGETQYF
TRBD2,NA,TRBV5-1,15,TRBJ2-1,TGCGCCAGCAGCTTGGATACGAGCGGGAGGGATGAGCAGTTCTTC,CASSLDTSGRDEQFF
TRBD2,NA,TRBV3-1,14,TRBJ2-7,TGTGCCAGCAGCCAAGGAGTAGCGGGAGACGAGCAGTACTTC,CASSQGVAGDEQYF
TRBD1,NA,TRBV7-2,13,TRBJ2-7,TGTGCCAGCAGCGTAGGGACAGGGTTCGAGCAGTACTTC,CASSVGTGFEQYF
NA,few,TRBV25-1,12,TRBJ1-6,TGTGCCAGCGGTATTGGGAATTCACCCCTCCACTTT,CASGIGNSPLHF
TRBD1,NA,TRBV2,11,TRBJ2-7,TGTGCCAGCAGTTACAGGGGCGAGCAGTACTTC,CASSYRGEQYF
TRBD2,many,TRBV2,14,TRBJ2-7,TGTGCCAGCAGGAGGGAGGGTGGGTTCTACGAGCAGTACTTC,CASRREGGFYEQYF
TRBD2,NA,TRBV7-8,18,TRBJ2-5,TGTGCCAGCAGCTTATATGGGATAGCGGGGCCAAACCAAGAGACCCAGTACTTC,CASSLYGIAGPNQETQYF
TRBD2,NA,TRBV29-1,14,TRBJ2-3,TGCAGCGTTGGCCCAGGGAGGGCCACAGATACGCAGTATTTT,CSVGPGRATDTQYF
TRBD2,few,TRBV9,14,TRBJ2-7,TGTGCCAGCAGCGTAGACGGGGGGTCCTACGAGCAGTACTTC,CASSVDGGSYEQYF
NA,NA,TRBV12-3/TRBV12-4,15,TRBJ2-2,TGTGCCAGCAGTACCCGACAGGCCGGCACCGGGGAGCTGTTTTTT,CASSTRQAGTGELFF
NA,few,TRBV5-5,14,TRBJ2-7,TGTGCCAGCAGCTTGTCCGGCGGGACCTACGAGCAGTACTTC,CASSLSGGTYEQYF
NA,few,TRBV7-8,14,TRBJ2-7,TGTGCCAGCAGCCCCGGGCCAGGGGATTACGAGCAGTACTTC,CASSPGPGDYEQYF
NA,NA,TRBV11-2,15,TRBJ2-1,TGTGCCAGCAGCTTCGGACAGTCCTACTACAATGAGCAGTTCTTC,CASSFGQSYYNEQFF
TRBD1,once,TRBV28,16,TRBJ2-5,TGTGCCAGCAGTCCCGGGACAGGGGGCCGCGGAGAGACCCAGTACTTC,CASSPGTGGRGETQYF
NA,NA,TRBV20-1,14,TRBJ1-1,TGCAGTGCTAGGCTCAGGGTAAGGAACACTGAAGCTTTCTTT,CSARLRVRNTEAFF
NA,NA,TRBV15,15,TRBJ1-2,TGTGCCACCAGCCCCCCCCGGAGTCCTTCTGGTGGCTACACCTTC,CATSPPRSPSGGYTF